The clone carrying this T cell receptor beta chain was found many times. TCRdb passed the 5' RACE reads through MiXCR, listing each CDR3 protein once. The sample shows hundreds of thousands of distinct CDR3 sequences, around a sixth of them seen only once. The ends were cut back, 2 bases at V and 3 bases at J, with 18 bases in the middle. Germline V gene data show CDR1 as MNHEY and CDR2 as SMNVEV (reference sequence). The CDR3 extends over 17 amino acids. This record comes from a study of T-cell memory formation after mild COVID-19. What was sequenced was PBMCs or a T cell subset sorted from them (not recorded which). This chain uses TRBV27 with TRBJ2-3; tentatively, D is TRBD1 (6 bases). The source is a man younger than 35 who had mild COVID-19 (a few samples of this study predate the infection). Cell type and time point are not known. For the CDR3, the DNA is TGTGCCAGCAGTTTAACCGCAGGGGACGTGAGGACAGATACGCAGTATTTT. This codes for CASSLTAGDVRTDTQYF.